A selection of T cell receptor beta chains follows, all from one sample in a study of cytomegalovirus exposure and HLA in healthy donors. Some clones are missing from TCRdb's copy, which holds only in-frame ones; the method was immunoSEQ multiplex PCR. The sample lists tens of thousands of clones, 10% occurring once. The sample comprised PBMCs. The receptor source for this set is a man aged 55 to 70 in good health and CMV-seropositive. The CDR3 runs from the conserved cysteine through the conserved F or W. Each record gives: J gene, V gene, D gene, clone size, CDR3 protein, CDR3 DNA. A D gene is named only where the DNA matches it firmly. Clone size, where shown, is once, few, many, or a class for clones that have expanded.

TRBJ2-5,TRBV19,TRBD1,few,CASKGTGGLETQYF,TGTGCCAGTAAAGGGACAGGGGGCCTAGAGACCCAGTACTTC
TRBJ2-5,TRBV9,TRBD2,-,CASSALGLAGAVRETQYF,TGTGCCAGCAGCGCTCTCGGACTAGCGGGAGCAGTTCGAGAGACCCAGTACTTC
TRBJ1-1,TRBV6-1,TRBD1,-,CAFNSGQGVAFF,TGTGCCTTCAATTCCGGTCAGGGGGTGGCTTTCTTT
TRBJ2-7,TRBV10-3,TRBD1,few,CAISESIIGQGSYEQYF,TGTGCCATCAGTGAGTCGATTATTGGACAGGGATCCTACGAGCAGTACTTC
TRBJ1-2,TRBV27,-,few,CASSFSRGREDGYTF,TGTGCCAGCAGTTTCTCTCGAGGGAGGGAGGATGGCTACACCTTC
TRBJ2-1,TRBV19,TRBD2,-,CASSGGEGGEQFF,TGTGCCAGTAGTGGAGGGGAGGGAGGGGAGCAGTTCTTC
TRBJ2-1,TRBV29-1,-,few,CSVEVIKFSGFDEQFF,TGCAGCGTTGAAGTAATAAAGTTTTCCGGGTTCGATGAGCAGTTCTTC
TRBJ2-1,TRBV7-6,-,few,CASTPGSIHEQFF,TGTGCCAGCACCCCCGGGAGCATCCATGAGCAGTTCTTC
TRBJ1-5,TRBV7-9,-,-,CASQGSPNQPQHF,TGTGCCAGCCAGGGCAGCCCCAATCAGCCCCAGCATTTT
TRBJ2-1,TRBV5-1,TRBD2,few,CASSLGLAVSSYNEQFF,TGCGCCAGCAGCTTAGGACTAGCGGTTAGCTCCTACAATGAGCAGTTCTTC
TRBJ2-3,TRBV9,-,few,CASSVVAGPVDTQYF,TGTGCCAGCAGCGTAGTGGCGGGACCAGTGGATACGCAGTATTTT
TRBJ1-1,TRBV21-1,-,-,CASSKEEAGSNTEAFF,TGTGCCAGCAGCAAAGAGGAAGCAGGTTCGAACACTGAAGCTTTCTTT
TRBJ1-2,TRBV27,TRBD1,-,CASSPRTGGLEANYGYTF,TGTGCCAGCAGCCCACGGACAGGGGGCCTGGAAGCTAACTATGGCTACACCTTC
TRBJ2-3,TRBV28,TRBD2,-,CASSLGTSLEFPDTQYF,TGTGCCAGCAGTTTGGGGACTAGCCTTGAGTTCCCAGATACGCAGTATTTT
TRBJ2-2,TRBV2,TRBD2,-,CATGTSSVGELFF,TGTGCCACAGGGACTAGCTCGGTCGGGGAGCTGTTTTTT
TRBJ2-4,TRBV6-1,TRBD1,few,CASSEAGQGAGNIQYF,TGTGCCAGCAGTGAAGCCGGACAGGGGGCCGGAAACATTCAGTACTTC
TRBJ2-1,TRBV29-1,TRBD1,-,CSGGTGGYNEQFF,TGCAGCGGCGGGACAGGGGGCTACAATGAGCAGTTCTTC
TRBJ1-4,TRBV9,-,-,CASSVGGQTNEKLFF,TGTGCCAGCAGCGTCGGGGGGCAAACTAATGAAAAACTGTTTTTT
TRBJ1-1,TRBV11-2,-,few,CASSFDGGWVMNTEAFF,TGTGCCAGCAGCTTTGACGGGGGATGGGTCATGAACACTGAAGCTTTCTTT
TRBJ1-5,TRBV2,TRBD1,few,CASRGGGQGGQPQHF,TGTGCCAGCAGGGGGGGCGGACAGGGTGGTCAGCCCCAGCATTTT
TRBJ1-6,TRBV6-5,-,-,CATNQNNNSPLHF,TGTGCCACCAACCAGAATAATAATTCACCCCTCCACTTT
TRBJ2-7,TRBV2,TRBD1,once,CASSEFSSLGTDYEQYF,TGTGCCAGCAGTGAATTTAGCTCCCTGGGGACAGACTACGAGCAGTACTTC
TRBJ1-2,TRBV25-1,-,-,CASSGGEGLYGYTF,TGTGCCAGCAGTGGTGGTGAGGGCTTGTATGGCTACACCTTC
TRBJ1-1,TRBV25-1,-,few,CASGLGGAEAFF,TGTGCCAGCGGGCTAGGAGGGGCTGAAGCTTTCTTT
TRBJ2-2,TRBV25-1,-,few,CASKGRGNTGELFF,TGTGCCAGCAAGGGGCGGGGGAACACCGGGGAGCTGTTTTTT
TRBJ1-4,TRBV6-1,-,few,CAGKRAGEGEKLFF,TGTGCCGGTAAACGTGCAGGGGAGGGTGAAAAACTGTTTTTT
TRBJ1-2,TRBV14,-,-,CASSPREGPNYGYTF,TGTGCCAGCAGCCCCAGGGAAGGACCTAACTATGGCTACACCTTC
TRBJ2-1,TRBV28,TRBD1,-,CASRGGDRGRDEQFF,TGTGCCAGCAGGGGAGGGGACAGGGGGCGGGATGAGCAGTTCTTC
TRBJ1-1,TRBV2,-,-,CASSEGGVSVEGIKSEAFF,TGTGCCAGCAGTGAAGGCGGTGTAAGCGTAGAGGGAATAAAGTCTGAAGCTTTCTTT
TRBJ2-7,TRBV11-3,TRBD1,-,CASSSGTGAYEQYF,TGTGCCAGCAGCTCGGGGACAGGTGCCTACGAGCAGTACTTC
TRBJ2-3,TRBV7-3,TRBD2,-,CASSSAGGGTDTQYF,TGTGCCAGCAGCTCTGCTGGCGGGGGGACAGATACGCAGTATTTT
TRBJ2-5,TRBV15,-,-,CATSRDPYQETQYF,TGTGCCACCAGCAGAGATCCCTACCAAGAGACCCAGTACTTC
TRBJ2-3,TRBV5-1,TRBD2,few,CASSPGAGRAGTDTQYF,TGCGCCAGCAGCCCCGGGGCCGGGAGGGCCGGAACAGATACGCAGTATTTT
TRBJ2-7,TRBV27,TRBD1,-,CASSPSGTGRYEQYF,TGTGCCAGCAGTCCTTCCGGGACAGGGCGGTACGAGCAGTACTTC
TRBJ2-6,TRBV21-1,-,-,CASSSWTGGAGANVLTF,TGTGCCAGCAGCTCCTGGACAGGGGGCGCTGGGGCCAACGTCCTGACTTTC
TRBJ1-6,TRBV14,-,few,CASNQGSSYNSPLHF,TGTGCCAGCAACCAAGGGAGCTCCTATAATTCACCCCTCCACTTT